Listed below are T cell receptor beta chains from one sample, sequenced in a study of shared clonotypes between healthy human individuals. TCRdb's table, derived via immunoSEQ multiplex PCR, lists solely in-frame clones and lacks some. The data hold some 2 million clones, with 95% observed a single time. Sequencing was performed on naive CD4+ T cells sorted from blood. The receptors originated from a man between 18 and 35 years old in good health. The CDR3 runs from the conserved cysteine through the conserved F or W. The D gene is left open where the match is weak.

d_call | j_call | v_call | cdr3_aa | cdr3_nt
TRBD2 | TRBJ2-1 | TRBV10-3 | CAISEWGRSGRDNNEQFF | TGTGCCATCAGTGAGTGGGGGAGGAGCGGGAGGGATAACAATGAGCAGTTCTTC
. | TRBJ2-3 | TRBV5-1 | CASSLPGDTQYF | TGCGCCAGCAGTTTACCGGGAGATACGCAGTATTTT
. | TRBJ2-1 | TRBV7-2 | CASSFVSGSYNEQFF | TGTGCCAGCAGCTTCGTGTCGGGCTCCTACAATGAGCAGTTCTTC
. | TRBJ2-5 | TRBV30 | CAWSSNPGGTQYF | TGTGCCTGGAGTTCAAACCCCGGGGGGACCCAGTACTTC
. | TRBJ2-7 | TRBV20-1 | CSASRAYEQYF | TGCAGTGCTAGCCGGGCCTACGAGCAGTACTTC
. | TRBJ1-3 | TRBV5-1 | CASSHSGTPGNTIYF | TGCGCCAGCAGCCATTCCGGGACACCGGGAAACACCATATATTTT
TRBD2 | TRBJ2-1 | TRBV7-2 | CASSLYGGAGIF | TGTGCCAGCAGCTTATACGGGGGGGCCGGAATCTTC
. | TRBJ1-5 | TRBV6-5 | CASSPGGDGNQPQHF | TGTGCCAGCAGCCCGGGGGGGGATGGCAATCAGCCCCAGCATTTT
TRBD1 | TRBJ1-4 | TRBV2 | CATGGGTNEKLFF | TGTGCCACAGGGGGGGGCACTAATGAAAAACTGTTTTTT
. | TRBJ2-7 | TRBV9 | CASSVAPRGGEQYF | TGTGCCAGCAGCGTAGCACCGAGGGGCGGCGAGCAGTACTTC
. | TRBJ2-5 | TRBV2 | CASSNSSPQYF | TGTGCCAGCAGTAATAGCAGTCCCCAGTACTTC
TRBD1 | TRBJ1-2 | TRBV4-2 | CASSPQVGQGNYGYTF | TGTGCCAGCAGCCCCCAAGTGGGACAGGGCAACTATGGCTACACCTTC
. | TRBJ1-1 | TRBV18 | CASSPPRAGGNTEAFF | TGTGCCAGCTCACCACCCCGCGCAGGAGGGAACACTGAAGCTTTCTTT
. | TRBJ2-2 | TRBV9 | CASSVVADTGELFF | TGTGCCAGCAGCGTAGTGGCAGACACCGGGGAGCTGTTTTTT
. | TRBJ2-7 | TRBV30 | CASSGFTFYEQYF | TGTGCCTCCTCAGGTTTTACATTCTACGAGCAGTACTTC